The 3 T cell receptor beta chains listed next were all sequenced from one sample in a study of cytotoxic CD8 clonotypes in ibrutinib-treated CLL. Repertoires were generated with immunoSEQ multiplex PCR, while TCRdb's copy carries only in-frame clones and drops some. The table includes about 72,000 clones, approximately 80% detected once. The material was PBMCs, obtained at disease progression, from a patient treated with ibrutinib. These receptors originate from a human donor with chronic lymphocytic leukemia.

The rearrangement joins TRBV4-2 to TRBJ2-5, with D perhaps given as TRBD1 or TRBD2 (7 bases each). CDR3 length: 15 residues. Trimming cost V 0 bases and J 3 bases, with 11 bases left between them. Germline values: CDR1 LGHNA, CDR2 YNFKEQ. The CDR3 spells CASSQEGGGKETQYF. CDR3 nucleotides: TGTGCCAGCAGCCAAGAGGGAGGGGGCAAAGAGACCCAGTACTTC.

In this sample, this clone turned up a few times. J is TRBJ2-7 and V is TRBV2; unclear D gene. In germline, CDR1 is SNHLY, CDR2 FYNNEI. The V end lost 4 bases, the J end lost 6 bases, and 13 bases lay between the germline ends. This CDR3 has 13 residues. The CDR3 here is CASSVSYPSEQYF. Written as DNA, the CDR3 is TGTGCCAGCAGTGTTTCTTATCCGAGCGAGCAGTACTTC.

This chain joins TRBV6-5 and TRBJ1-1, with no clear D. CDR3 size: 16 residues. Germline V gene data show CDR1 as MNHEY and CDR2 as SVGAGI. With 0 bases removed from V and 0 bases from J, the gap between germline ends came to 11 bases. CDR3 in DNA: TGTGCCAGCAGTTACTCGAAAGCCGGGGTGAACACTGAAGCTTTCTTT. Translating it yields CASSYSKAGVNTEAFF.